This TCR beta chain appears in the sequencing data of a study of blood T cell repertoires in COVID-19. Turning to the study itself: The United States, Italy and Spain were the sources of the acute and convalescent COVID-19 samples. In each case, the material was cDNA or gDNA derived from T cells, B-cell-depleted T cells, or PBMCs.

After removal of 5 bases from V and 4 bases from J, the junction contained 4 bases not matched to a gene. Per the germline V gene, CDR1 is KGHSY and CDR2 is FQNENV. CDR3 length: 13 residues. Per the original methods: Amplification with reference gene primers provided the estimates of nucleated cell counts. The repertoire was sequenced with immunoSEQ multiplex PCR; TCRdb's copy has only in-frame clones and lacks some. Clonal size and the V and J genes are those of that table, whereas D and trimming came from the DNA. Found here are roughly 200,000 clones, nearly 90% of them singletons; the top ten hold 12%.

The J gene is TRBJ1-2, the V gene TRBV16; 7 bases align to TRBD1. The source material was peripheral blood. The sequence derives from a woman between 18 and 30 years old who had recovered from COVID-19. CDR3 DNA sequence: TGTGCCAGCAGCGTACGGGACAGCTATGGCTACACCTTC. It yields the protein CASSVRDSYGYTF.